This T cell receptor beta chain appears in the sequencing data of a study of monozygotic twins with inflammatory bowel disease. Looked up from germline, CDR1 is MDHEN and CDR2 is SYDVKM. This CDR3 comprises 14 residues. Input per TCR library consisted of approximately 4,000 ng of total RNA. Each UMI, carrying a 6-nucleotide sample barcode, came from template switching. For both chains, the TCRalpha and TCRbeta cDNA went through two nested PCRs of around 15 and 9 cycles. TCRdb reprocessed the 5' RACE reads and reports one entry per CDR3 protein, with no DNA. This repertoire comprises about 300,000 distinct CDR3 sequences; its ten largest clones make up 5.5% to 6.5%.

Input material: blood. V is TRBV28 and J is TRBJ2-1; the D call from TCRdb, TRBD2, cannot be confirmed without DNA. The clonotype comes from a human donor with ulcerative colitis or Crohn's disease, or a healthy co-twin of an affected twin (not recorded which). CDR3 protein: CASSFPDYHNEQFF.